These T cell receptor beta chains were read from a single sample in a study of early T cells in non-severe SARS-CoV-2 infection. TCRdb reprocessed the 5' RACE reads with MiXCR, giving one entry per CDR3 protein. The sample has tens of thousands of distinct CDR3 sequences, 9.3% seen once. Sequenced input: whole blood. These receptors came from an adult who was a healthcare worker with PCR-confirmed SARS-CoV-2 infection or an uninfected control (not recorded which). Each CDR3 is given with its conserved first and last residue. D genes are given only for firm matches. Clone sizes are given selectively: once, few, many, or a class where the clone is expanded.

D: -; size: many; V: TRBV2; J: TRBJ2-3; CDR3: CASSGSGLEDTQYF; DNA: TGTGCCAGCAGTGGGAGTGGATTAGAAGATACGCAGTATTTT
D: TRBD2; size: few; V: TRBV12-3/TRBV12-4; J: TRBJ2-1; CDR3: CASSPRQLAGWDNEQFF; DNA: TGTGCCAGCAGTCCACGTCAACTAGCGGGTTGGGACAATGAGCAGTTCTTC
D: -; size: -; V: TRBV4-1; J: TRBJ2-1; CDR3: CASSPMGYNEQFF; DNA: TGCGCCAGCAGCCCTATGGGATACAATGAGCAGTTCTTC
D: -; size: -; V: TRBV12-3/TRBV12-4; J: TRBJ2-5; CDR3: CASQGLETQYF; DNA: TGTGCCAGCCAAGGGTTGGAGACCCAGTACTTC
D: -; size: -; V: TRBV3-1; J: TRBJ1-1; CDR3: CASSPRRGGNTEAFF; DNA: TGTGCCAGCAGCCCACGAAGGGGGGGGAACACTGAAGCTTTCTTT
D: -; size: few; V: TRBV30; J: TRBJ1-5; CDR3: CAWSRDDNQPQHF; DNA: TGTGCCTGGAGCCGGGACGACAATCAGCCCCAGCATTTT
D: -; size: few; V: TRBV11-2; J: TRBJ1-6; CDR3: CASSLVAGYNSPLHF; DNA: TGTGCCAGCAGCTTAGTGGCAGGCTATAATTCACCCCTCCACTTT
D: TRBD1; size: many; V: TRBV20-1; J: TRBJ2-1; CDR3: CSARRLTGKYNEQFF; DNA: TGCAGTGCTAGAAGATTGACAGGGAAATACAATGAGCAGTTCTTC
D: -; size: few; V: TRBV30; J: TRBJ1-5; CDR3: CAWSVQSNQPQHF; DNA: TGTGCCTGGAGTGTACAAAGCAATCAGCCCCAGCATTTT
D: -; size: few; V: TRBV30; J: TRBJ1-2; CDR3: CAWNRVGDVYGYTF; DNA: TGTGCCTGGAATCGGGTCGGCGACGTCTATGGCTACACCTTC
D: TRBD2; size: -; V: TRBV10-1; J: TRBJ2-3; CDR3: CASSERTSGGSDTQYF; DNA: TGCGCCAGCAGTGAGCGGACTAGCGGGGGATCAGATACGCAGTATTTT